Each of the 29 T cell receptor beta chains below was sequenced from the same sample in a study of blood T cell repertoires in COVID-19. Libraries were prepared by immunoSEQ multiplex PCR; TCRdb keeps only in-frame clonotypes and omits some of them. The sample holds about 120,000 clones, 70% to 85% seen once. The sample comprised peripheral blood. The receptors come from a man between 65 and 79 years old with active or convalescent COVID-19.

The chain is built from TRBV28 and TRBJ2-1; D is ambiguous. Germline CDR1 and CDR2: MDHEN and SYDVKM. This CDR3 has 15 residues. V was clipped by 2 bases and J by 5 bases, with 13 bases between them. The CDR3 loop is CASSLVRQVHNEQFF. The DNA of the CDR3 is TGTGCCAGCAGTTTAGTCCGACAAGTTCACAATGAGCAGTTCTTC.

The V and J genes are TRBV18 and TRBJ1-6, with D perhaps TRBD1 (6 bases). The CDR3 totals 14 residues. The germline CDR1 and CDR2 sequences are KGHSH and LQKENI. V lost 3 bases, J lost 7 bases, and 10 bases lay in between. CDR3 bases: TGTGCCAGCTCACCTACAGGGTACAATTCACCCCTCCACTTT. Amino acid sequence: CASSPTGYNSPLHF. Full variable domain (rest looked up from reference TRBV18 and TRBJ1-6): NAGVMQNPRHLVRRRGQEARLRCSPMKGHSHVYWYRQLPEEGLKFMVYLQKENIIDESGMPKERFSAEFPKEGPSILRIQQVVRGDSAAYFCASSPTGYNSPLHFGNGTRLTVT.

The chain combines TRBV14 with TRBJ2-1; D ambiguous. Germline V lookup: CDR1 SGHDN, CDR2 FVKESK. The CDR3 has 13 residues. Trimming stripped 1 base from V and 12 bases from J, with 13 bases between. The CDR3 spells CASSQGVGWLQFF. The CDR3 bases are TGTGCCAGCAGCCAAGGGGTGGGCTGGTTGCAGTTCTTC.

The chain employs TRBV18 and TRBJ1-1; 7 bases fit TRBD1. CDR3 size: 15 residues. Germline V gene sequence: CDR1 KGHSH, CDR2 LQKENI. V shed 3 bases, J shed 3 bases, and the junction held 7 bases outside the gene matches. The CDR3 DNA is TGTGCCAGCTCACCCTACGACAGGGAAGACACTGAAGCTTTCTTT. Translated, it gives CASSPYDREDTEAFF.

Here the CDR3 DNA reads TGTGCCAGCAGTTTATTCCTCGGCACTGAAGCTTTCTTT. Translated: CASSLFLGTEAFF. V gene TRBV12-3 or TRBV12-4 combines with J gene TRBJ1-1, with D unclear. The CDR3 totals 13 residues. The V end was cut by 2 bases, the J end by 4 bases, with 8 bases between.

The chain combines TRBV4-3 with TRBJ2-2, with D possibly TRBD2 on 6 matching bases. V shed 0 bases and J shed 7 bases, with 12 bases lying between them. The CDR3 runs to 15 residues. CDR1 and CDR2 (germline): LGHNA, YSLEER. CDR3 nucleotides: TGCGCCAGCAGCCAAGATGGAGGGACCCACGGGGAGCTGTTTTTT. Protein sequence: CASSQDGGTHGELFF.

The chain combines TRBV2 with TRBJ2-2; D unresolved. This CDR3 is 13 amino acids long. Germline CDR1 and CDR2: SNHLY and FYNNEI. V dropped 6 bases and J dropped 6 bases, with 11 bases sitting between them. The CDR3 reads CASRARSAGELFF. DNA for the CDR3: TGTGCCAGCAGGGCCAGGTCGGCCGGGGAGCTGTTTTTT.

V gene TRBV11-3 combines with J gene TRBJ2-7; the match to TRBD2 covers 7 bases. The end of the DNA fits TRBJ2-1 better, so the J call may be wrong. Germline V gene data show CDR1 as SGHNT and CDR2 as YENEEA. There are 14 residues in the CDR3. The CDR3 region is CASKKSGANNEQFF. DNA for the CDR3: TGTGCCAGCAAGAAGAGCGGGGCAAACAATGAGCAGTTCTTC.

The chain is built from TRBV18 and TRBJ2-3; 14 positions match TRBD2. The CDR3 spans 19 residues. V shed 1 base, J shed 1 base, and the junction held 7 bases outside the gene matches. Germline V lookup: CDR1 KGHSH, CDR2 LQKENI. As DNA, the CDR3 is TGTGCCAGCTCACCACTGGGACTAGCGGGAGTTCTGGGCACAGATACGCAGTATTTT. Protein sequence: CASSPLGLAGVLGTDTQYF.

In this sample, this clone turned up a few times. The chain employs TRBV2 and TRBJ2-1, with D maybe TRBD1 (6 bases). Germline CDR1 is SNHLY and CDR2 is FYNNEI. CDR3 length equals 13 residues. Trimming pared 8 bases from V and 5 bases from J, leaving 13 bases between. CDR3 region: CASLVDRNNEQFF. CDR3 DNA sequence: TGTGCCAGCCTCGTAGACAGGAACAATGAGCAGTTCTTC.

This clone was counted only a few times. CDR3 sequence (DNA): TGTGCCACCAGTGGAGGAACTGGGGCCAACGTCCTGACTTTC. This codes for CATSGGTGANVLTF. The V and J genes are TRBV24-1 and TRBJ2-6; D is unclear. Germline V gene lookup returns CDR1 KGHDR and CDR2 SFDVKD. V dropped 5 bases and J dropped 2 bases, with 6 bases sitting between them. The CDR3 contains 14 residues.

This chain links TRBV3-1 (or the pseudogene TRBV3-2) with TRBJ1-5, with TRBD1 as a possible D gene (5 bases). The V gene lost 4 bases and the J gene lost 7 bases, with 17 bases spanning the gap. Germline V CDR1 and CDR2: LGHDT, YNNKEL (reference sequence). The CDR3 extends over 15 amino acids. The CDR3 reads CASSPQAFLSQPQHF. CDR3 DNA sequence: TGTGCCAGCAGCCCACAGGCCTTCTTGAGCCAGCCCCAGCATTTT.

The chain recombines TRBV11-2 with TRBJ2-1; the match to TRBD2 covers 12 bases. The CDR3 consists of 15 residues. V shed 1 base, J shed 12 bases, and the junction held 7 bases outside the gene matches. The germline V gene encodes CDR1 SGHAT and CDR2 FQNNGV. CDR3 DNA sequence: TGTGCCAGCAGCTTAGGGAAGACTAGCGGGAGTGTGCAGTTCTTC. Translation: CASSLGKTSGSVQFF.

The chain carries TRBV28 and TRBJ1-3; D ambiguous. Germline V CDR1 and CDR2: MDHEN, SYDVKM. The CDR3 covers 17 residues. V was clipped by 7 bases and J by 0 bases, with 19 bases between them. CDR3 in DNA: TGTGCCAGCACCCTCGTCCGAAACTCCCTCTCTGGAAACACCATATATTTT. Its translation is CASTLVRNSLSGNTIYF.

The chain couples TRBV28 to TRBJ2-7; 7 positions agree with TRBD1. The germline V gene encodes CDR1 MDHEN and CDR2 SYDVKM. This CDR3 comprises 14 residues. With V trimmed by 4 bases and J by 2 bases, 5 bases remained unmatched. This CDR3 reads CASSSTGSPYEQYF. The CDR3 DNA reads as TGTGCCAGCAGTTCGACAGGGTCACCCTACGAGCAGTACTTC. The full variable domain, with the rest looked up from reference TRBV28 and TRBJ2-7, is DVKVTQSSRYLVKRTGEKVFLECVQDMDHENMFWYRQDPGLGLRLIYFSYDVKMKEKGDIPEGYSVSREKKERFSLILESASTNQTSMYLCASSSTGSPYEQYFGPGTRLTVT.

V usage is TRBV4-3 and J usage is TRBJ2-1, with TRBD1 matching over 9 bases. The CDR3 loop spans 18 amino acids. Germline trimming cut 6 bases from V and 0 bases from J; bases unmatched to any gene: 12. Germline V CDR1 and CDR2: LGHNA, YSLEER. DNA for the CDR3: TGCGCCAGCAGTCTGCCGGGACAGGGTATAAGCTCCTACAATGAGCAGTTCTTC. It yields the protein CASSLPGQGISSYNEQFF.

V is TRBV7-8 and J is TRBJ1-2; D is unresolved. With 4 bases removed from V and 3 bases from J, the gap between germline ends came to 9 bases. This CDR3 comprises 13 residues. Germline lookup yields CDR1 SGHVS and CDR2 FQNEAQ. The CDR3 DNA is TGTGCCAGCAGCTCTGGCACCCACTATGGCTACACCTTC. It codes for CASSSGTHYGYTF.

V usage is TRBV11-2 and J usage is TRBJ1-2; D might be TRBD1 (6 bases). The CDR3 contains 15 residues. The germline CDR1 and CDR2 sequences are SGHAT and FQNNGV. V gave up 2 bases and J gave up 1 base, with 11 bases separating them. The CDR3 here is CASSLLAGDNYGYTF. CDR3 sequence (DNA): TGTGCCAGCAGCTTATTAGCAGGGGATAACTATGGCTACACCTTC.

The chain links TRBV6-2 or TRBV6-3 to TRBJ2-2; 14 bases are a match to TRBD2. The CDR3 consists of 16 residues. Germline V gene data show CDR1 as MNHEY and CDR2 as SVGEGT. Trimming cost V 5 bases and J 5 bases; bases outside gene matches: 4. The CDR3 DNA follows: TGTGCCAGCAGTCAAAGGACTAGCGGGGGGACCGGGGAGCTGTTTTTT. Amino acids: CASSQRTSGGTGELFF.

Concerning this clone itself: The identical CDR3 is also encoded by other nucleotide sequences in the sample. The chain is built from TRBV9 and TRBJ1-5, with no clear D. Germline-derived CDR1 and CDR2 are SGDLS and YYNGEE. V was clipped by 4 bases and J by 0 bases, with 8 bases between them. This CDR3 has 14 amino acids. The CDR3 DNA sequence: TGTGCCAGCAGCCCAGGAAATAGCAATCAGCCCCAGCATTTT. It yields the protein CASSPGNSNQPQHF.

The V call is TRBV5-5, the J call TRBJ1-1; 9 nucleotides agree with TRBD1. Germline CDR1 and CDR2: SGHKS and YYEKEE (reference sequence). V shed 4 bases, J shed 2 bases, and the junction held 6 bases outside the gene matches. The CDR3 loop spans 15 amino acids. The CDR3: CASSQIQGANTEAFF. In DNA form, the CDR3 reads TGTGCCAGCAGCCAAATACAGGGGGCAAACACTGAAGCTTTCTTT.

The chain joins TRBV7-8 to TRBJ2-2; tentative D call: TRBD2 (6 bases). Germline values: CDR1 SGHVS, CDR2 FQNEAQ. The V end was cut by 2 bases, the J end by 1 base, with 8 bases between. The CDR3 consists of 15 residues. DNA for the CDR3: TGTGCCAGCAGCTTAAGGCGGGAGAACACCGGGGAGCTGTTTTTT. Protein product: CASSLRRENTGELFF.

The chain couples TRBV28 to TRBJ1-2; D ambiguous. Trimming pared 7 bases from V and 4 bases from J, leaving 13 bases between. This CDR3 has 13 amino acids. CDR1 is MDHEN, CDR2 SYDVKM, per germline. The DNA of the CDR3 is TGTGCCAGCAAGTCGGGTCCCTCCTATGGCTACACCTTC. Translated: CASKSGPSYGYTF.

This clone was counted a single time. In DNA form, the CDR3 reads TGTGCCATCAGTGGGGACACTTCTAACTATGGCTACACCTTC. Translated, it gives CAISGDTSNYGYTF. The rearrangement joins TRBV10-3 to TRBJ1-2; D may be TRBD1 (6 bases). CDR3 length: 14 residues. Germline lookup yields CDR1 ENHRY and CDR2 SYGVKD. Trimming took 4 bases from V and 0 from J, leaving 9 bases between them.

The chain combines TRBV28 with TRBJ2-7, with TRBD2 matching over 8 bases. CDR1 is MDHEN and CDR2 is SYDVKM in the germline V gene. The CDR3 runs to 14 residues. CDR3 protein: CASREAGVAYEQYF. The CDR3 DNA is TGTGCTTCCCGGGAAGCGGGAGTAGCCTACGAGCAGTACTTC. The whole variable domain, remainder taken from reference TRBV28 and TRBJ2-7, is DVKVTQSSRYLVKRTGEKVFLECVQDMDHENMFWYRQDPGLGLRLIYFSYDVKMKEKGDIPEGYSVSREKKERFSLILESASTNQTSMYLCASREAGVAYEQYFGPGTRLTVT.

This clone was found once. This rearrangement joins TRBV27 to TRBJ1-1; D unclear. V gave up 4 bases and J gave up 0 bases, with 15 bases separating them. Germline V gene data show CDR1 as MNHEY and CDR2 as SMNVEV (reference sequence). The CDR3 has 16 amino acids. As DNA, the CDR3 is TGTGCCAGCAGTTCTTACCTCAGTTCCCTGAACACTGAAGCTTTCTTT. It is translated as CASSSYLSSLNTEAFF.

This clone was seen a few times. This rearrangement joins TRBV3-1 (or the pseudogene TRBV3-2) to TRBJ2-5; D gene uncertain. Germline CDR1 LGHDT, CDR2 YNNKEL (reference sequence). CDR3 length equals 14 residues. V shed 1 base and J shed 5 bases, with 11 bases lying between them. The CDR3 sequence is CASSQVSIYETQYF. CDR3 bases: TGTGCCAGCAGCCAAGTTAGCATTTACGAGACCCAGTACTTC.

This chain connects TRBV7-3 to TRBJ2-1, with 10 bases lining up with TRBD2. The CDR3 has 15 residues. With 6 bases clipped from V and 7 bases from J, the junction kept 9 bases outside the gene matches. In germline, CDR1 is SGHTA, CDR2 FQGTGA. The CDR3 nucleotides read TGTGCCAGCAGTCCTTTCCCTAGCGGGGGAAATGAGCAGTTCTTC. Protein: CASSPFPSGGNEQFF.

The J gene is TRBJ2-7, the V gene TRBV10-3; TRBD2 might be the D (6 bases). CDR3 length: 14 amino acids. Per germline, CDR1 ENHRY and CDR2 SYGVKD. V gave up 0 bases and J gave up 2 bases, with 8 bases separating them. The CDR3 coding sequence is TGTGCCATCAGTGAGTCCGGACTACCCTACGAGCAGTACTTC. It encodes CAISESGLPYEQYF.